The 21 T cell receptor beta chains presented below share a single source sample, sequenced in a study of vaccination effects on CD4 cells after COVID-19. Generated by immunoSEQ multiplex PCR, the TCRdb table keeps only in-frame clones and is missing some. This repertoire shows about 70,000 clones, around 70% found once; its top ten account for under 6%. Ahead of sequencing, the ViraFEST assay grew antigen-specific CD4+ T cells using viral peptide pools. The culture ran for 10 days before CD4+ T cells were isolated. A PCR test confirmed that the person had SARS-CoV-2 infection between March and December 2020. Their antigens are not known. Sequenced material: CD4+ T cells from PBMCs cultured with HIV peptides, taken before COVID-19 vaccination. Indicated subset: HIV-1 Nef peptide pool negative control/reference culture. All receptors derive from a human donor who had a prior SARS-CoV-2 infection.

The chain recombines TRBV24-1 with TRBJ1-3; TRBD1 agrees at 11 bases. The germline CDR1 and CDR2 sequences are KGHDR and SFDVKD. J was trimmed by 4 bases and V by 5 bases; bases with no gene match: 18. The CDR3 length is 20 residues. CDR3 region: CATSVESGTGGYLRGNTIYF. DNA for the CDR3: TGTGCCACCAGTGTAGAATCGGGGACAGGGGGGTATCTGAGAGGAAACACCATATATTTT.

This clone was seen a few times. The V and J genes are TRBV5-4 and TRBJ2-1; either TRBD1 or TRBD2 may supply D (6 bases each). CDR3 length equals 13 residues. The germline CDR1 and CDR2 sequences are SGHNT and YYREEE (reference sequence). Trimming took 1 base from V and 8 from J, leaving 10 bases between them. The CDR3 DNA is TGTGCCAGCAGCTTGAGGGGGGTCGATGAGCAGTTCTTC. Translated, it gives CASSLRGVDEQFF.

In its sample, this clone was seen once. The CDR3 region has the DNA TGTGCCAGCAGCGTTTTGCCTAGCGGCACAGATACGCAGTATTTT. This encodes CASSVLPSGTDTQYF. The chain recombines TRBV9 with TRBJ2-3, with D possibly TRBD2 on 6 matching bases. The V end was cut by 2 bases, the J end by 1 base, with 11 bases between. The length of the CDR3 is 15 residues. Germline V gene sequence: CDR1 SGDLS, CDR2 YYNGEE.

The V call is TRBV9, the J call TRBJ2-7, with D uncertain. CDR3 length: 14 residues. The V and J ends lost 0 bases and 3 bases respectively, with 10 bases between them. Germline CDR1 and CDR2: SGDLS and YYNGEE. The CDR3 sequence is CASSVGGHLYEQYF. The CDR3 DNA sequence: TGTGCCAGCAGCGTAGGAGGCCACCTCTACGAGCAGTACTTC.

The chain employs TRBV11-3 and TRBJ2-3; D is ambiguous. This CDR3 has 14 residues. V dropped 5 bases and J dropped 3 bases, with 12 bases sitting between them. The germline CDR1 and CDR2 sequences are SGHNT and YENEEA. CDR3 nucleotides: TGTGCCAGCAGCCCGCAAAGAGCGACAGATACGCAGTATTTT. Translation gives CASSPQRATDTQYF.

V and J are TRBV6-5 and TRBJ2-7; D not resolved. The CDR3 sequence is 14 residues long. Between the trimmed V and J ends, which lost 7 bases and 3 bases, there was a span of 16 bases. Looked up from germline, CDR1 is MNHEY and CDR2 is SVGAGI. In DNA form, the CDR3 reads TGTGCCAGCAAGTTGGAAGGAATCCACTACGAGCAGTACTTC. This sequence encodes CASKLEGIHYEQYF.

This clone was seen a single time. The rearrangement links TRBV29-1 to TRBJ1-2; 10 positions match TRBD1. In germline, CDR1 is SQVTM, CDR2 ANQGSEA. Trimming cost V 6 bases and J 2 bases; bases outside gene matches: 3. CDR3 length: 13 amino acids. In nucleotides, the CDR3 is TGCAGCGTCCGACAGGGGGCGAACTATGGCTACACCTTC. Protein sequence: CSVRQGANYGYTF.

This clone showed up just a few times. The chain links TRBV10-3 to TRBJ2-7, with 9 bases fitting TRBD1. Trimming cost V 0 bases and J 4 bases; bases outside gene matches: 1. The germline CDR1 and CDR2 sequences are ENHRY and SYGVKD. This CDR3 contains 14 residues. The CDR3 reads CAISESTGGYEQYF. The CDR3 DNA is TGTGCCATCAGTGAGTCGACAGGGGGGTACGAGCAGTACTTC.

The chain couples TRBV7-2 to TRBJ2-5, with unresolved D. The CDR3 is 13 amino acids. Per the germline V gene, CDR1 is SGHTA and CDR2 is FQGNSA. V was cut by 0 bases and J by 2 bases, with 4 bases left in between. This chain's CDR3 is CASSLAHQETQYF. The CDR3 DNA is TGTGCCAGCAGCTTAGCGCATCAAGAGACCCAGTACTTC.

V and J are TRBV15 and TRBJ2-1; D ambiguous. The ends were cut back, 1 base at V and 9 bases at J, with 4 bases in the middle. This CDR3 comprises 11 residues. Germline lookup yields CDR1 LNHNV and CDR2 YYDKDF (reference sequence). The CDR3 nucleotides read TGTGCCACCAGCAGAGCTGCTGAGCAGTTCTTC. Its protein product is CATSRAAEQFF.

The genes are TRBV3-1 (or the pseudogene TRBV3-2) and TRBJ2-3, with D tentatively TRBD2 (6 bases). Trimming cost V 7 bases and J 0 bases, with 11 bases left between them. The CDR3 runs 14 residues. CDR1 LGHDT and CDR2 YNNKEL come from the germline V gene (reference sequence). The CDR3, as DNA: TGTGCCAGCAAGCGGCGGGGAAGCACAGATACGCAGTATTTT. Its protein is CASKRRGSTDTQYF.

V gene TRBV7-9 combines with J gene TRBJ2-7, with D perhaps TRBD2 (5 bases). Germline CDR1 SEHNR, CDR2 FQNEAQ (reference sequence). V was cut by 5 bases and J by 0 bases, with 5 bases left in between. The CDR3 is 12 amino acids. CDR3 sequence reads: CASSRGSYEQYF. CDR3 nucleotide sequence: TGTGCCAGCAGCCGGGGCTCCTACGAGCAGTACTTC.

This chain links TRBV3-1 (or the pseudogene TRBV3-2) with TRBJ2-3, with no clear D. The CDR3 extends over 12 amino acids. The germline V gene has CDR1 LGHDT and CDR2 YNNKEL (reference sequence). Trimming left V 3 bases short and J 6 bases short, with 7 bases between. CDR3 nucleotides: TGTGCCAGCAGCCATCTTGGGGATACGCAGTATTTT. It yields the protein CASSHLGDTQYF.

The rearrangement links TRBV11-2 to TRBJ1-3, with D hard to call. Germline assignment: CDR1 SGHAT and CDR2 FQNNGV. Trimming stripped 3 bases from V and 4 bases from J, with 13 bases between. The CDR3 sequence is 15 residues long. The DNA for the CDR3 is TGTGCCAGCAGCTTGGAAACGGGTCGGGGAAACACCATATATTTT. Protein: CASSLETGRGNTIYF.

The rearrangement joins TRBV5-1 to TRBJ2-1; TRBD2 aligns across 7 bases. The CDR3 extends over 14 amino acids. Germline trimming cut 2 bases from V and 6 bases from J; bases unmatched to any gene: 5. Germline V gene lookup returns CDR1 SGHRS and CDR2 YFSETQ. The CDR3 protein is CASSFAGESNEQFF. Here the CDR3 DNA reads TGCGCCAGCAGCTTTGCGGGAGAAAGCAATGAGCAGTTCTTC. The full variable domain, with the rest looked up from reference TRBV5-1 and TRBJ2-1, is KAGVTQTPRYLIKTRGQQVTLSCSPISGHRSVSWYQQTPGQGLQFLFEYFSETQRNKGNFPGRFSGRQFSNSRSEMNVSTLELGDSALYLCASSFAGESNEQFFGPGTRLTVL.

This chain uses TRBV7-9 with TRBJ1-1; D is undetermined. Germline V gene lookup returns CDR1 SEHNR and CDR2 FQNEAQ (reference sequence). The CDR3 is made up of 11 amino acids. Between the trimmed V and J ends, which lost 7 bases and 6 bases, there was a span of 9 bases. The CDR3 region is CASTSRSEAFF. CDR3 coding DNA: TGTGCCAGCACCTCAAGATCTGAAGCTTTCTTT.

V is TRBV10-3 and J is TRBJ1-2, with 8 positions matching TRBD1. Trimming at V came to 4 bases and at J to 3 bases, leaving 1 base not matched to a gene. The CDR3 is 13 amino acids. Germline CDR1 ENHRY, CDR2 SYGVKD. Here the CDR3 reads CAISGTGHYGYTF. The CDR3, as DNA: TGTGCCATCAGTGGGACAGGGCACTATGGCTACACCTTC.

This clone was found a few times. The chain has TRBV19 and TRBJ1-1; D uncertain. The CDR3 runs to 13 residues. Germline loops: CDR1 LNHDA, CDR2 SQIVND (reference sequence). V lost 7 bases and J lost 1, with 10 bases in between. In nucleotides, the CDR3 is TGTGCCAGTACGGCGCAGACGAACACTGAAGCTTTCTTT. Protein product: CASTAQTNTEAFF.

There are a few counts of this clone. The chain recombines TRBV5-4 with TRBJ1-2, with unresolved D. CDR1 is SGHNT, CDR2 YYREEE, per germline (reference sequence). CDR3 size: 13 residues. Trimming shortened V by 0 bases and J by 0 bases, and 3 bases separated the two germline ends. Here the CDR3 DNA reads TGTGCCAGCAGCTTGGAACCTAACTATGGCTACACCTTC. Amino acids: CASSLEPNYGYTF.

The chain combines TRBV18 with TRBJ1-5; D ambiguous. CDR1 and CDR2 from the germline V gene are KGHSH and LQKENI. The CDR3 loop spans 14 amino acids. V was shortened by 2 bases and J by 5 bases, with 10 bases between the two germline ends. Written as DNA, the CDR3 is TGTGCCAGCTCACCATACCCGGGAGATCAGCCCCAGCATTTT. Translation: CASSPYPGDQPQHF.

By sample fraction, this clone is medium-sized. The J gene is TRBJ2-1, the V gene TRBV2; D unresolved. The CDR3 extends over 14 amino acids. Trimming removed 4 bases at V and 7 bases at J, with 14 bases between. Per germline, CDR1 SNHLY and CDR2 FYNNEI. In DNA form, the CDR3 reads TGTGCCAGCAGTGGGTTTGGCTCCAGTAATGAGCAGTTCTTC. It is translated as CASSGFGSSNEQFF. Combining the CDR3 with reference TRBV2 and TRBJ2-1 gives the whole variable domain EPEVTQTPSHQVTQMGQEVILRCVPISNHLYFYWYRQILGQKVEFLVSFYNNEISEKSEIFDDQFSVERPDGSNFTLKIRSTKLEDSAMYFCASSGFGSSNEQFFGPGTRLTVL.